This T cell receptor (beta chain) was recorded in a study of cytomegalovirus exposure and HLA in healthy donors listed by TCRdb under 2017. Describing the broader study: An earlier analysis of approximately 590 of the donors reported 276 Gb of sequence data and about 100 million unique TCR beta sequences from some 180 million T cells. Around 320 gigabases of sequencing data and 78 million or so unique TCR sequences were included in an early release covering 500 to 750 HLA-typed donors. Among the roughly 410 genotyped donors, approximately 82% belonged to the genetic ancestry cluster associated with self-reported Caucasian donors. The study aimed to test whether cataloging public T cell receptors could reveal signatures of past pathogen exposure. The study used immunosequencing to profile the T cell repertoires of approximately 650 subjects and linked those repertoires to cytomegalovirus serostatus. Besides the first cohort of 666 subjects, a separate validation cohort made up of roughly 120 different subjects was used. To predict cytomegalovirus infection status, the study brought together high-throughput TCR immunosequencing, statistical association of individual TCRs with disease status, and machine learning. In a later analysis, previously published TCR beta repertoires from several hundred donors were re-analyzed and high-resolution HLA genotyping was added so that TCR occurrence patterns could be studied. In the later analysis, no new phenotypic data were used to find candidate immune exposures; instead, reliance was placed on TCR beta sequences and their occurrence across donors. An earlier analysis of several hundred of the donors applied high-throughput TCR beta sequencing to assess whether each TCR beta V gene segment acted as functional or pseudogenic. Alongside the repertoire data, information on donor age, sex, ethnicity and CMV serostatus was compiled. Genome-wide SNP genotypes for about 65% of the roughly 670 donors were used in a later genetic analysis, which treated that subset as a discovery cohort. Every discovery cohort repertoire had been produced on one sequencing platform. Class I and class II HLA loci were covered by the typing at four-digit resolution. The number of donors typed differed by locus, with about 629-640 for A, B, C, DRB1 and DQB1, more than 500 for DQA1, nearly 610 for DPA1, and some 470 for DPB1. Several DR-DQ haplotypes were treated as single units for association and clustering because of strong linkage in the cohort. Among under 450 genotyped donors of the cohort, an average of roughly 240,000 unique TCR beta nucleotide sequences were sequenced per donor, roughly 20% of them non-productive. Results the study describes overall, beyond this receptor: Because the 87-base-pair reads could not distinguish some IMGT-functional V segments, including TRBV6-2 and TRBV6-3, those segments were excluded. The classifier was reported to diagnose cytomegalovirus status with high specificity and sensitivity in both the original and validation cohorts. Most CMV-associated TCR beta chains appeared to be HLA-restricted in a later analysis, and the HLA associations seemed to be driven largely by CMV exposure. The cohort was sequenced for TCR beta chains only, and without alpha or paired-chain data the features that could be detected were limited. Because some donors lacked HLA typing at each locus, the association tests relied only on the typed subset. The only immune exposure information available for the cohort was CMV serostatus. Most TCR sequences were observed very rarely across donors, whereas some public TCRs were present in many individuals. According to a later analysis, parvovirus B19, influenza, CMV and Epstein-Barr virus appeared linked to several top co-occurrence clusters. Compared with the roughly 710-donor mean, donors in an Asian-associated ancestry cluster had fewer N-insertions in productive TCRs, according to a later genetic analysis. A cluster of highly shared sequence variants was judged likely to represent a technical artifact of the sequencing pipeline. In a later genetic analysis, a missense DCLRE1C variant was associated with V-gene and J-gene trimming of TCR beta chains, and the association was replicated in an independent cohort. A later analysis associated 17,000 or so TCR beta sequences with specific HLA alleles at a false discovery rate of 0.05. Linkage disequilibrium might explain the correlated functional status among segregating V segments, but an unknown experimental factor could not be ruled out. A later analysis found that HLA-associated TCR beta chains were more clonally expanded and had lower generation probabilities than equally common non-associated chains. A further reported finding was that TCR beta sequences accurately predicted the HLA-A and HLA-B alleles for most subjects in the first cohort. In the study, approximately 160 TCR beta chains were listed as associated with cytomegalovirus. Broadly in line with IMGT annotations, most TCR beta V segments showed up in productive rearrangements about 90% or about 30% of the time in an earlier analysis of 587 of the donors. It was suggested by the authors that the approach could potentially be generalized to other disease states and immunological phenotypes. Three of the identified cytomegalovirus-associated TCR beta chains were confirmed in vitro to be specific for cytomegalovirus antigens. When HLA alleles, especially DR and DQ, strongly co-occurred, TCR associations were difficult to assign to individual alleles. In a later analysis, the rate of TCR association differed among HLA loci, with DRB1 alleles having the most associated TCRs and HLA-C alleles having the fewest. Roughly uniform sequencing depth across donors was assumed in presence/absence analyses, although this assumption may not hold. Some 16 rarely observed V segments, including chromosome 9 orphons, were excluded from the earlier analysis of 550 to 700 of the donors because counts were too low.

The library relied on the immunoSEQ multiplex PCR assay. The multiplex PCR relied on a mix of 60 forward primers for TCR Vbeta segments and 13 reverse primers for TCR Jbeta segments. The CDR3 region of rearranged TCR beta genes was amplified from genomic DNA by a multiplex PCR assay. The Illumina HiSeq System was used to sequence the amplified TCR beta libraries as 87-base-pair reads. On the authors' methods: In a later analysis, some 80 million unique TCR beta chains were counted across the 650 to 750 repertoires, and roughly 11 million of these chains were shared by at least two donors. Raw reads were error-corrected and collapsed into unique sequences with a nearest-neighbor algorithm that merged closely related sequences to remove PCR and sequencing errors. V, D and J gene segments were assigned by aligning CDR3 sequences to IMGT reference sequences. Each retained sequence needed at least a six-nucleotide match to both a V gene segment and a J gene segment. A rearrangement was called productive if the CDR3 had no stop codons and remained in frame with V and J, and every other rearrangement was called non-productive. Following IMGT convention, CDR3 was defined as the stretch from the second conserved V-encoded cysteine to the conserved J-encoded phenylalanine. The earlier analysis of fewer than 750 of the donors excluded sequences that lacked an unambiguous match to a single V gene segment. An earlier analysis of several hundred of the donors called V segments functional above 56.7% productive rearrangements and segregating when the between-donor standard deviation exceeded 5%. A statistical classification framework was built for diagnosing cytomegalovirus status from the catalog of TCR beta chain sequences. A later analysis assigned V and J genes by comparing TCR nucleotide sequences with IMGT/GENE-DB human TR gene sequences. A later analysis assigned CDR3 sequences and most-parsimonious VDJ recombination scenarios with the TCRdist pipeline. A later analysis defined each TCR beta chain by its CDR3 amino acid sequence plus V-gene family, and excluded reads lacking a unique V-gene family. In a later analysis, fewer than 600 highly shared, low-generation-probability nucleotide sequences were removed to address suspected cross-contamination and a sequencing artifact. For each public chain, a later analysis derived a clonal expansion index from normalized ranks of inferred template counts within each repertoire. Generation probabilities in a later analysis came from a VDJ recombination model fitted to out-of-frame rearrangements, and those results were checked against IGoR. Hypergeometric tests were used in a later analysis to score TCR-TCR, TCR-HLA and TCR-CMV co-occurrence, with a repertoire-size bias correction applied to the TCR pairs. In a later analysis, false discovery rates were estimated by permuting HLA or CMV assignments 20 times. In a later analysis, co-occurring TCRs were grouped with DBSCAN, and TCRdist sequence similarity was added when clustering was performed within HLA-allele-positive subsets. For co-occurrence clustering, repertoires with fewer than 30,000 or more than 120,000 public chains were excluded, along with four or five repertoires with anomalous nucleotide sharing. TCRdb retrieved this table from immuneACCESS and kept in-frame rearrangements only. Not all clones are present; in checked studies, unresolved V genes account for under half, and no reason is known for the remainder. V and J calls and clone size are as listed in that table; D and trimming were resolved from the DNA. The sample table holds approximately 170,000 clones, of which over 70% were seen once. The top ten constitute 7% of the sample.

Notes on this clone: There is no known antigen for this receptor. Base qualities are missing; no much larger clone stands one base away.

From the cysteine through the phenylalanine, the CDR3 covers 15 amino acids. CDR3 DNA only is kept here, 45 bases in frame from base 1. CDR1 and CDR2, looked up from the germline V gene (reference sequence), are LNHDA and SQIVND. Trimming at the junction amounts to 2 bases on V and 4 bases on J, and the germline ends lie 14 bases apart. The cohort was made up of around 720 healthy bone marrow donors. At the time of sampling, every cohort member was nominally healthy, though immune exposures that went unrecorded were likely present. The donor tested CMV seropositive, placing the donor among the roughly 270 seropositive members of the cohort. Every donor gave a peripheral blood sample, and the peripheral blood mononuclear cells from that sample were used for TCR beta sequencing. Genomic DNA extraction from the blood cell samples was performed with the Qiagen DNeasy Blood Extraction Kit.

The chain couples TRBV19 to TRBJ1-1, and TRBD1 may be the D gene, going by 5 matching bases. The specimen sequenced was PBMCs. This receptor was taken from a woman aged 40-49 years in good health and CMV-seropositive. The CDR3 region reads CASSISAGLGTEAFF. The bases read TGTGCCAGTAGTATATCGGCAGGGTTGGGCACTGAAGCTTTCTTT.